The 28 T cell receptor beta chains reported below all come from one sample, sequenced in a study of blood T cell repertoires in COVID-19. Profiling relied on immunoSEQ multiplex PCR, and the TCRdb table lists in-frame clones only, not all of them. The repertoire has 150,000 to 180,000 clones, around 85% of them found once; the top ten carry 0.55% to 0.75%. What was sequenced was peripheral blood. These receptors originate from a man in his 60s with COVID-19, enrolled during active disease.

The chain carries TRBV5-4 and TRBJ2-2; TRBD2 aligns across 11 bases. V lost 5 bases and J lost 6; bases outside the gene matches: 6. Looked up from germline, CDR1 is SGHNT and CDR2 is YYREEE (reference sequence). The CDR3 extends over 15 amino acids. The CDR3: CASSSTSGAPGELFF. The CDR3 DNA reads TGTGCCAGCAGTTCGACTAGCGGGGCGCCCGGGGAGCTGTTTTTT.

The V call is TRBV7-9, the J call TRBJ1-1; D unclear. Trimming shortened V by 10 bases and J by 1 base, and 7 bases separated the two germline ends. The length of the CDR3 is 11 residues. Germline V gene data show CDR1 as SEHNR and CDR2 as FQNEAQ (reference sequence). The CDR3 coding sequence is TGTGCCATTGCACAGAACACTGAAGCTTTCTTT. This gives the protein CAIAQNTEAFF. Filled out from reference TRBV7-9 and TRBJ1-1, the complete variable domain reads DTGVSQNPRHKITKRGQNVTFRCDPISEHNRLYWYRQTLGQGPEFLTYFQNEAQLEKSRLLSDRFSAERPKGSFSTLEIQRTEQGDSAMYLCAIAQNTEAFFGQGTRLTVV.

V usage is TRBV30 and J usage is TRBJ2-1; TRBD1 aligns across 8 bases. The CDR3 loop spans 14 amino acids. In germline, CDR1 is GTSNPN, CDR2 SVGIG (reference sequence). The V gene end was trimmed by 5 bases and the J gene end by 2 bases; junction bases not matched to a gene: 5. This CDR3 reads CAWGKDRAYNEQFF. The CDR3 DNA reads TGTGCCTGGGGCAAGGACAGGGCCTACAATGAGCAGTTCTTC. Based on the CDR3 plus reference TRBV30 and TRBJ2-1, the full variable domain is SQTIHQWPATLVQPVGSPLSLECTVEGTSNPNLYWYRQAAGRGLQLLFYSVGIGQISSEVPQNLSASRPQDRQFILSSKKLLLSDSGFYLCAWGKDRAYNEQFFGPGTRLTVL.

The rearrangement uses TRBV5-6 and TRBJ2-3; tentative D call: TRBD2 (6 bases). The CDR3 contains 17 residues. V was trimmed by 0 bases and J by 1 base, leaving 15 bases between them. From germline, CDR1 is SGHDT and CDR2 YYEEEE. The CDR3 DNA reads TGTGCCAGCAGCTTGGGTTGGCGGGGAGCGGGCACAGATACGCAGTATTTT. This encodes CASSLGWRGAGTDTQYF.

The chain carries TRBV7-3 and TRBJ2-7, with D possibly TRBD2 on 5 matching bases. The CDR3 is 15 amino acids. The V gene's germline CDR1 is SGHTA and CDR2 FQGTGA. V was clipped by 5 bases and J by 2 bases, with 16 bases between them. The CDR3 sequence: CASSLNTGNPYEQYF. The CDR3 DNA sequence: TGTGCCAGCAGCCTGAACACCGGGAATCCCTACGAGCAGTACTTC.

This clone was recorded only once. The J gene is TRBJ2-7, the V gene TRBV24-1; 14 positions agree with TRBD2. The CDR3 extends over 15 amino acids. V lost 5 bases, J lost 5 bases, and 4 bases stayed unmatched. Per germline, CDR1 KGHDR and CDR2 SFDVKD. The CDR3 DNA reads TGTGCCACCAGTGTCGCGGGACTAGCGGGAGACGAGCAGTACTTC. Protein sequence: CATSVAGLAGDEQYF.

CDR3 nucleotide sequence: TGTGCCAGCTCACCCCTACCGGGACAGGGACCCAGCTCCTACGAGCAGTACTTC. It is translated as CASSPLPGQGPSSYEQYF. The rearrangement uses TRBV18 and TRBJ2-7; 9 nucleotides agree with TRBD1. The CDR3 sequence is 18 residues long. Germline CDR1 KGHSH, CDR2 LQKENI. V lost 3 bases and J lost 0; bases outside the gene matches: 12.

The chain couples TRBV30 to TRBJ1-1; 11 bases line up with TRBD1. With V trimmed by 3 bases and J by 5 bases, 14 bases remained unmatched. The length of the CDR3 is 17 residues. In germline, CDR1 is GTSNPN, CDR2 SVGIG (reference sequence). CDR3 sequence: CAWRKTGTGGKTTEAFF. CDR3 DNA: TGTGCCTGGAGGAAGACCGGGACAGGGGGTAAGACGACTGAAGCTTTCTTT.

The chain links TRBV19 to TRBJ2-1, with TRBD1 matching over 10 bases. The CDR3 runs to 13 residues. J lost 9 bases, V lost 10 bases, and 9 bases had no gene match. The germline gives CDR1 LNHDA, CDR2 SQIVND (reference sequence). CDR3 residues: CATTGTGAVEQFF. As DNA, the CDR3 is TGTGCCACAACCGGGACAGGGGCCGTTGAGCAGTTCTTC.

The chain employs TRBV6-6 and TRBJ2-7; 9 bases are shared with TRBD1. In germline, CDR1 is MNHNY, CDR2 SVGAGI (reference sequence). This CDR3 is 15 amino acids long. The ends lost 7 bases at V and 1 base at J; junction bases unmatched: 8. As DNA, the CDR3 is TGTGCCAGCAACTCCATGGGACAGGGATCCTACGAGCAGTACTTC. It specifies CASNSMGQGSYEQYF.

V usage is TRBV21-1 and J usage is TRBJ1-1; the tabulated D call, TRBD1, remains unverified against the DNA. TRBV21-1 is marked as a pseudogene. CDR3 length: 14 amino acids. CDR3 loop: CASSKPGTGSEAFF. The CDR3 DNA reads TGTGCCAGCAGCAAACCCGGGACAGGGAGTGAAGCTTTCTTT.

The chain joins TRBV7-3 to TRBJ2-3; 14 bases agree with TRBD2. J lost 4 bases, V lost 5 bases, and 2 bases had no gene match. Germline V CDR1 and CDR2: SGHTA, FQGTGA. There are 15 residues in the CDR3. This chain's CDR3 is CASSLTSGGADTQYF. Written as DNA, the CDR3 is TGTGCCAGCAGCCTGACTAGCGGGGGGGCAGATACGCAGTATTTT.

CDR3 nucleotides: TGTGCCAGCACCAGCGGGTGGGGTCCCGGGGAGCTGTTTTTT. Translated: CASTSGWGPGELFF. The genes are TRBV2 and TRBJ2-2; D perhaps matches TRBD2 (6 bases). CDR1 and CDR2 from the germline V gene are SNHLY and FYNNEI. The CDR3 sequence is 14 residues long. V lost 7 bases and J lost 6, with 15 bases in between. The whole variable domain, filled in from reference TRBV2 and TRBJ2-2, reads EPEVTQTPSHQVTQMGQEVILRCVPISNHLYFYWYRQILGQKVEFLVSFYNNEISEKSEIFDDQFSVERPDGSNFTLKIRSTKLEDSAMYFCASTSGWGPGELFFGEGSRLTVL.

The CDR3 DNA reads as TGTGCCAGCATCCCCCCAGGGGGCAATCAGCCCCAGCATTTT. It specifies CASIPPGGNQPQHF. The chain has TRBV6-5 and TRBJ1-5, with D possibly TRBD1 on 6 matching bases. Per the germline V gene, CDR1 is MNHEY and CDR2 is SVGAGI. The CDR3 spans 14 residues. V was pared by 7 bases and J by 2 bases, with 12 bases between.

This clone turned up a few times. The V gene is TRBV5-5, the J gene TRBJ2-3; 9 nucleotides agree with TRBD1. There are 16 residues in the CDR3. V gave up 1 base and J gave up 2 bases; unmatched junction bases: 5. In germline, CDR1 is SGHKS, CDR2 YYEKEE (reference sequence). The CDR3 coding sequence is TGTGCCAGCAGCTTGTGGACAGGGGCCGTCACAGATACGCAGTATTTT. Translating gives CASSLWTGAVTDTQYF.

The V call is TRBV28, the J call TRBJ1-3; TRBD1 is a possible D gene (5 bases). Looked up from germline, CDR1 is MDHEN and CDR2 is SYDVKM. The CDR3 has 15 residues. V lost 7 bases, J lost 0 bases, and 13 bases lay in between. CDR3 nucleotide sequence: TGTGCCAGCACCTCGGGGGGAATCTCTGGAAACACCATATATTTT. Amino acids: CASTSGGISGNTIYF.

The chain recombines TRBV7-9 with TRBJ2-2; D possibly corresponds to TRBD1 (6 bases). This CDR3 is built from 15 residues. Trimming left V 1 base short and J 5 bases short, with 11 bases between. CDR1 SEHNR and CDR2 FQNEAQ come from the germline V gene (reference sequence). Here the CDR3 DNA reads TGTGCCAGCAGCTTAGGATGGGGGCTTACCGGGGAGCTGTTTTTT. Its translation: CASSLGWGLTGELFF.

The genes are TRBV9 and TRBJ1-1; 8 nucleotides match TRBD1. J lost 5 bases, V lost 0 bases, and 9 bases had no gene match. The CDR3 sequence is 16 residues long. CDR1 SGDLS and CDR2 YYNGEE come from the germline V gene. In DNA, the CDR3 is TGTGCCAGCAGCGTAGGGCAGGGGGCCGGTGGTACTGAAGCTTTCTTT. As protein: CASSVGQGAGGTEAFF.

The chain recombines TRBV7-2 with TRBJ1-3; D is undetermined. This CDR3 region has 14 residues. Germline V gene sequence: CDR1 SGHTA, CDR2 FQGNSA. The germline V and J ends were trimmed by 6 bases and 0 bases, with 9 bases remaining between them. CDR3 DNA sequence: TGTGCCAGCAGTCGCGAGTCCTCTGGAAACACCATATATTTT. As protein: CASSRESSGNTIYF.

This chain uses TRBV7-8 with TRBJ2-5, with 7 bases matching TRBD2. The CDR3 sequence is 18 residues long. V dropped 5 bases and J dropped 4; count of bases not matched to a gene: 19. Germline CDR1 and CDR2: SGHVS and FQNEAQ. The chain's CDR3 is CASSPLLSGLRSSETQYF. The CDR3 DNA follows: TGTGCCAGCAGCCCCTTACTCTCGGGACTAAGGTCGTCAGAGACCCAGTACTTC.

This clone was found a few times. The CDR3 coding sequence is TGTGCCAGCAGTGAGACCGGGACTAGCGGGAGCAATGAGCAGTTCTTC. Translated: CASSETGTSGSNEQFF. This chain connects TRBV2 to TRBJ2-1; 14 nucleotides agree with TRBD2. The germline V gene has CDR1 SNHLY and CDR2 FYNNEI. V shed 3 bases and J 6 bases; nucleotides not matched to a gene: 4. CDR3 length: 16 residues.

V gene TRBV6-5 combines with J gene TRBJ1-2, with a weak D call TRBD1 (5 bases). The ends were cut back, 7 bases at V and 8 bases at J, with 14 bases in the middle. Looked up from germline, CDR1 is MNHEY and CDR2 is SVGAGI. This CDR3 is 12 amino acids long. CDR3 in DNA: TGTGCCAGCATCGGTCAGAAGGGGGGCTACACCTTC. This translates into CASIGQKGGYTF.

This clone was detected only once. V gene TRBV7-2 combines with J gene TRBJ2-7; TRBD1 aligns across 7 bases. Germline-derived CDR1 and CDR2 are SGHTA and FQGNSA. This CDR3 has 16 residues. Losses at the gene ends were 4 bases for V and 0 bases for J; bases not matched to a gene: 9. CDR3 sequence reads: CASSSLGTVLSYEQYF. Here the CDR3 DNA reads TGTGCCAGCAGCTCACTCGGGACAGTCCTCTCCTACGAGCAGTACTTC.

The chain carries TRBV19 and TRBJ2-5, with D possibly TRBD1 on 5 matching bases. CDR1 is LNHDA, CDR2 SQIVND, per germline (reference sequence). V shed 5 bases and J shed 4 bases, with 17 bases lying between them. The CDR3 totals 15 residues. Here the CDR3 reads CASSFGHSVGETQYF. The CDR3 bases are TGTGCCAGTAGTTTCGGACATTCAGTCGGAGAGACCCAGTACTTC.

The chain carries TRBV7-9 and TRBJ1-1, with TRBD1 as a possible D gene (6 bases). V dropped 6 bases and J dropped 0 bases, with 11 bases sitting between them. Germline lookup yields CDR1 SEHNR and CDR2 FQNEAQ (reference sequence). The CDR3 is 14 amino acids. The chain's CDR3 is CASRVQGLNTEAFF. CDR3 bases: TGTGCCAGCAGAGTACAGGGCCTGAACACTGAAGCTTTCTTT.

In its sample, this clone was seen a few times. This chain joins TRBV6-2 or TRBV6-3 and TRBJ2-6; D possibly corresponds to TRBD1 (6 bases). Per the germline V gene, CDR1 is MNHEY and CDR2 is SVGEGT. The CDR3 runs 16 residues. V was pared by 5 bases and J by 2 bases, with 13 bases between. Here the CDR3 DNA reads TGTGCCAGCAGTCAAACAGGGTTTCCTGGGGCCAACGTCCTGACTTTC. Translation: CASSQTGFPGANVLTF.

The chain has TRBV29-1 and TRBJ2-1; weak D call: TRBD1 (5 bases). The V and J ends lost 7 bases and 7 bases respectively, with 17 bases between them. The CDR3 spans 13 residues. CDR1 and CDR2 from the germline V gene are SQVTM and ANQGSEA. The CDR3 reads CSAKGVSMNEQFF. In nucleotides, the CDR3 is TGCAGCGCTAAAGGGGTTAGTATGAATGAGCAGTTCTTC.

The CDR3 DNA is TGTGCCAGCCACTCCTCTGGAAACACCATATATTTT. The encoded protein is CASHSSGNTIYF. V gene TRBV19 combines with J gene TRBJ1-3, with D unresolved. From germline, CDR1 is LNHDA and CDR2 SQIVND (reference sequence). This CDR3 contains 12 residues. V was shortened by 9 bases and J by 0 bases, with 6 bases between the two germline ends.